Detailed here is one T cell receptor beta chain. What it recognizes is unknown. V was pared by 4 bases and J by 6 bases, with 6 bases of the junction left unmatched. The V gene's germline CDR1 is SGHAT and CDR2 FQNNGV. This CDR3 contains 15 residues. This entry belongs to a study of T-cell reconstitution after alpha-beta-depleted transplantation in children. Study-wide results and caveats: Reportedly, alpha-beta T cells present about two months post-transplant originated from several hundred expanded clones of graft origin.

Molecular barcoding with unique molecular identifiers was used for the TCRbeta library. A single record per CDR3 protein comes from TCRdb applying MiXCR to the PCR reads. The sample records 480,000 or so distinct CDR3 sequences, 10% to 13% being singletons. The source is a child aged 2 to 15 with inherited bone marrow failure, due to receive a stem cell transplant. V is TRBV11-2 and J is TRBJ2-2, with 9 bases identical to TRBD1. The input for sequencing was PBMCs, taken before TCRalphabeta/CD19-depleted stem cell transplant. CDR3 loop: CASSSSGQGSGELFF. CDR3 nucleotide sequence: TGTGCCAGCAGCTCCTCGGGACAGGGATCCGGGGAGCTGTTTTTT.